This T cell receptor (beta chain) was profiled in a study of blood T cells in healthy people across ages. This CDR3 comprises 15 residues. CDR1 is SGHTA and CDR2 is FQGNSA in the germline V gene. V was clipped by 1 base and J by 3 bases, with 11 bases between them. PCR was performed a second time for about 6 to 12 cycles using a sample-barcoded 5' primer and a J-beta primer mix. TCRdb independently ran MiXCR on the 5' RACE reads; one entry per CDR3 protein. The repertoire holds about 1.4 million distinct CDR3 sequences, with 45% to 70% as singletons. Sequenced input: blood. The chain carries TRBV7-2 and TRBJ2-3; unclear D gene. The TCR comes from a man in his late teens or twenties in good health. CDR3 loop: CASSLGFGPTDTQYF. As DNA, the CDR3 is TGTGCCAGCAGCTTAGGGTTCGGACCAACAGATACGCAGTATTTT.